This TCR beta chain was sequenced during a study of shared clonotypes between healthy human individuals. Broader study findings: Incompleteness in sorted-subset sequencing, despite large depth, was shown by rarefaction.

Partitioning of CD4+ cells yielded a CD45RA+ naive subset and a CD45RA-negative memory subset. Clones were read by immunoSEQ multiplex PCR, and TCRdb kept only the in-frame ones, dropping some. The data hold roughly 640,000 clones, with about 74% observed a single time. Of note for this clone: Its antigen remains unidentified.

Per the germline V gene, CDR1 is SEHNR and CDR2 is FQNEAQ (reference sequence). Losses at the gene ends were 1 base for V and 5 bases for J; bases not matched to a gene: 5. This CDR3 contains 14 residues. The chain couples TRBV7-9 to TRBJ2-7; 7 bases match TRBD1. The sample taken for sequencing was memory CD4+ T cells sorted from blood. Subset meaning: CD45RA-negative fraction. This TCR was recovered from a woman aged 30 to 39 in good health. Written as DNA, the CDR3 is TGTGCCAGCAGCTTAGGACAGGGTAGCCACGAGCAGTACTTC. It yields the protein CASSLGQGSHEQYF. The complete variable domain, with remaining parts taken from reference TRBV7-9 and TRBJ2-7, reads DTGVSQNPRHKITKRGQNVTFRCDPISEHNRLYWYRQTLGQGPEFLTYFQNEAQLEKSRLLSDRFSAERPKGSFSTLEIQRTEQGDSAMYLCASSLGQGSHEQYFGPGTRLTVT.